This note documents a single TCR beta chain sequence. This record comes from a study of shared clonotypes between healthy human individuals. Germline loops: CDR1 MDHEN, CDR2 SYDVKM. CDR3 length equals 14 residues. V lost 3 bases and J lost 1, with 7 bases in between. Sequencing used immunoSEQ multiplex PCR; TCRdb keeps in-frame clones, though not all of them. The sample shows roughly 760,000 clones, around 74% of them seen only once. The genes are TRBV28 and TRBJ2-1; D is unresolved. The sequence was collected from a woman between 25 and 40 years old in good health. The sequencing sample was made of memory CD4+ T cells sorted from blood. Subset: CD45RA-negative fraction. This chain's CDR3 is CASSFQYSYNEQFF. The CDR3 nucleotides read TGTGCCAGCAGTTTTCAATATTCCTACAATGAGCAGTTCTTC.